These 6 T cell receptor beta chains originate from one sample sequenced in a study of T cell responses to AZD1222 COVID-19 vaccine. Assay used: immunoSEQ multiplex PCR; TCRdb lists only in-frame clones, some missing. This table holds more than 100,000 clones, almost 85% found once. The sequenced sample was peripheral blood, obtained 28 days after the second dose of the MenACWY control vaccine. The receptors were sampled from an adult who received the MenACWY meningococcal vaccine as a control.

The chain employs TRBV7-2 and TRBJ1-1; tentatively, D is TRBD1 (5 bases). V lost 2 bases and J 5 bases, leaving 15 bases between the germline ends. Germline values: CDR1 SGHTA, CDR2 FQGNSA. There are 15 residues in the CDR3. The CDR3 reads CASSLSHTGETEAFF. CDR3 DNA: TGTGCCAGCAGCTTATCCCACACGGGGGAGACTGAAGCTTTCTTT.

The V call is TRBV7-2, the J call TRBJ2-1, with TRBD2 identical over 9 bases. V was pared by 1 base and J by 5 bases, with 0 bases of the junction left unmatched. The germline CDR1 and CDR2 sequences are SGHTA and FQGNSA. CDR3 size: 14 residues. In DNA, the CDR3 is TGTGCCAGCAGCTTAGGACTAGCGGACAATGAGCAGTTCTTC. It translates to CASSLGLADNEQFF.

This clone was detected only a few times. The chain couples TRBV5-1 to TRBJ1-3; 8 bases are a match to TRBD1. CDR3 length: 18 residues. J gave up 4 bases and V 3 bases, and 15 bases lay outside the gene matches. Germline V gene sequence: CDR1 SGHRS, CDR2 YFSETQ. The CDR3 sequence is CASSSRDRLTGVGNTIYF. CDR3 bases: TGCGCCAGCAGCTCCCGGGACCGCTTGACAGGGGTCGGAAACACCATATATTTT.

J is TRBJ2-5 and V is TRBV18, with D uncertain. The CDR3 has 14 amino acids. Germline loops: CDR1 KGHSH, CDR2 LQKENI. V lost 6 bases to trimming and J lost 4 bases, with 15 bases between them. The CDR3, as DNA: TGTGCCAGCTCCCAGCTATCAGGCGGAGAGACCCAGTACTTC. Protein product: CASSQLSGGETQYF.

The rearrangement links TRBV5-1 to TRBJ2-3; tentative D call: TRBD2 (5 bases). The CDR3 sequence is 14 residues long. Between the trimmed V and J ends, which lost 0 bases and 5 bases, there was a span of 10 bases. Germline CDR1 and CDR2: SGHRS and YFSETQ. CDR3 in DNA: TGCGCCAGCAGCTTGGAGCTTAGCGTAGATACGCAGTATTTT. It is translated as CASSLELSVDTQYF. Filled out from reference TRBV5-1 and TRBJ2-3, the complete variable domain reads KAGVTQTPRYLIKTRGQQVTLSCSPISGHRSVSWYQQTPGQGLQFLFEYFSETQRNKGNFPGRFSGRQFSNSRSEMNVSTLELGDSALYLCASSLELSVDTQYFGPGTRLTVL.

The J gene is TRBJ1-6, the V gene TRBV11-3; D is unresolved. There are 13 residues in the CDR3. Germline-derived CDR1 and CDR2 are SGHNT and YENEEA. Deletions cut 5 bases from V and 2 bases from J, with 4 bases between. CDR3 residues: CASSQPYNSPLHF. CDR3 nucleotide sequence: TGTGCCAGCAGCCAACCCTATAATTCACCCCTCCACTTT. Based on the CDR3 plus reference TRBV11-3 and TRBJ1-6, the full variable domain is EAGVVQSPRYKIIEKKQPVAFWCNPISGHNTLYWYLQNLGQGPELLIRYENEEAVDDSQLPKDRFSAERLKGVDSTLKIQPAELGDSAVYLCASSQPYNSPLHFGNGTRLTVT.